The 21 T cell receptor beta chains reported below all come from one sample, sequenced in a study of T-cell reconstitution after alpha-beta-depleted transplantation in children. A library of TCRbeta sequences, prepared with unique molecular identifiers, was generated. Each CDR3 protein gets one entry after TCRdb re-called the PCR reads with MiXCR. The sample consists of some 200,000 distinct CDR3 sequences, about 7% of them appearing once. The material sequenced was PBMCs, taken before TCRalphabeta/CD19-depleted stem cell transplant. All receptors come from a boy under 10 years old with acute lymphoblastic leukemia, due to receive a stem cell transplant.

The chain has TRBV18 and TRBJ2-7, with 7 bases aligning to TRBD2. This CDR3 is 15 amino acids long. V was clipped by 1 base and J by 7 bases; unmatched bases: 10. Germline V CDR1 and CDR2: KGHSH, LQKENI. CDR3: CASSPRREGVREQYF. The CDR3 DNA is TGTGCCAGCTCACCACGCAGGGAGGGTGTGAGGGAGCAGTACTTC.

This clonotype was counted many times. This sequence joins TRBV5-1 and TRBJ1-1; D might be TRBD1 (6 bases). The CDR3 is made up of 15 amino acids. The germline V gene has CDR1 SGHRS and CDR2 YFSETQ. Between the trimmed V and J ends, which lost 0 bases and 3 bases, there was a span of 12 bases. This CDR3 is CASSLGIGGDTEAFF. The CDR3 DNA reads as TGCGCCAGCAGCTTGGGTATCGGGGGCGACACTGAAGCTTTCTTT.

This clonotype showed up many times. At one end the junction does not follow the germline gene, possibly because of a read error. The chain uses TRBV12-3 or TRBV12-4 and TRBJ2-5; TRBD2 agrees at 8 bases. The length of the CDR3 is 13 residues. The CDR3 nucleotides are TGTGCCAGCAGTTTGGGACTAGGAGAGCCCCAGTACTTC. Protein product: CASSLGLGEPQYF.

This clonotype was seen ten or more times. J is TRBJ1-2 and V is TRBV10-1; D gene uncertain. The germline CDR1 and CDR2 sequences are WNHNN and SYGVQD (reference sequence). Trimming stripped 2 bases from V and 6 bases from J, with 10 bases between. The CDR3 is 13 amino acids. CDR3 residues: CASSETVFDGYTF. DNA of the CDR3: TGCGCCAGCAGTGAGACAGTTTTCGATGGCTACACCTTC.

There are many counts of this clonotype. CDR3 amino acids: CASSSGTSGRGEQFF. The CDR3 coding sequence is TGTGCCAGCAGTTCCGGGACTAGCGGGAGAGGGGAGCAGTTCTTC. The V gene is TRBV27, the J gene TRBJ2-1, with TRBD2 identical over 14 bases. Germline trimming cut 4 bases from V and 10 bases from J; bases unmatched to any gene: 6. This CDR3 spans 15 amino acids. Germline assignment: CDR1 MNHEY and CDR2 SMNVEV (reference sequence).

This clonotype came up many times. The chain is built from TRBV7-6 and TRBJ2-1; 12 nucleotides line up with TRBD2. J lost 6 bases, V lost 6 bases, and 6 bases had no gene match. Germline values: CDR1 SGHVS, CDR2 FNYEAQ. The length of the CDR3 is 15 residues. CDR3: CASRLTSGRTNEQFF. DNA for the CDR3: TGTGCCAGCAGACTCACTAGCGGGAGGACCAATGAGCAGTTCTTC.

This clonotype occurred many times. V usage is TRBV28 and J usage is TRBJ2-5; D not resolved. V lost 5 bases and J lost 2, with 18 bases in between. Germline V gives CDR1 MDHEN, CDR2 SYDVKM. This CDR3 has 16 amino acids. The DNA for the CDR3 is TGTGCCAGCAGTACTACTCAGCTAGGGTTTCAAGAGACCCAGTACTTC. Amino acids: CASSTTQLGFQETQYF. Complete variable domain (other parts from reference TRBV28 and TRBJ2-5): DVKVTQSSRYLVKRTGEKVFLECVQDMDHENMFWYRQDPGLGLRLIYFSYDVKMKEKGDIPEGYSVSREKKERFSLILESASTNQTSMYLCASSTTQLGFQETQYFGPGTRLLVL.

In this sample, this clonotype turned up a few times. The chain carries TRBV12-3 or TRBV12-4 and TRBJ1-1; possible D gene TRBD1, 6 bases. With 4 bases removed from V and 7 bases from J, the gap between germline ends came to 10 bases. The CDR3 has 12 residues. The CDR3 is CASSSGTLEAFF. In DNA form, the CDR3 reads TGTGCCAGCAGTTCTGGGACACTTGAAGCTTTCTTT.

This clonotype was observed at least ten times. This chain uses TRBV12-3 or TRBV12-4 with TRBJ2-7, with TRBD2 as a possible D gene (6 bases). The CDR3 length is 16 residues. V gave up 4 bases and J gave up 5 bases, with 21 bases separating them. CDR3 DNA: TGTGCCAGCAGTTCTCCCCCCGGGAGCCTTTTCGACGAGCAGTACTTC. Translating gives CASSSPPGSLFDEQYF.

With respect to this clonotype: A read error is likely, as this CDR3 ends without the conserved phenylalanine or tryptophan. The chain couples TRBV15 to TRBJ1-5; TRBD1 aligns across 7 bases. V dropped 4 bases and J dropped 5; count of bases not matched to a gene: 5. CDR3 length: 14 residues. Germline V gene data show CDR1 as LNHNV and CDR2 as YYDKDF (reference sequence). CDR3 in DNA: TGTGCCACCAGCAAGGGGGCGGTCGATCAGCCCCAGCATTCT. This sequence encodes CATSKGAVDQPQHS.

This clonotype was counted only a few times. The J gene is TRBJ2-1, the V gene TRBV7-3; no definite D call. This CDR3 spans 13 amino acids. Germline V gives CDR1 SGHTA, CDR2 FQGTGA. The ends were cut back, 4 bases at V and 2 bases at J, with 6 bases in the middle. The CDR3 sequence is CASSSTTYNEQFF. The DNA for the CDR3 is TGTGCCAGCAGCTCAACTACCTACAATGAGCAGTTCTTC. The whole variable domain, filled in from reference TRBV7-3 and TRBJ2-1, reads GAGVSQTPSNKVTEKGKYVELRCDPISGHTALYWYRQSLGQGPEFLIYFQGTGAADDSGLPNDRFFAVRPEGSVSTLKIQRTERGDSAVYLCASSSTTYNEQFFGPGTRLTVL.

The chain uses TRBV5-1 and TRBJ2-1; 8 nucleotides agree with TRBD1. Unmatched junction bases numbered 8, after V lost 7 bases and J lost 5 bases. The CDR3 totals 14 residues. Germline CDR1 and CDR2: SGHRS and YFSETQ. For the CDR3, the DNA is TGCGCCAGCCGTTCAGGGGGCGCGGACAATGAGCAGTTCTTC. This encodes CASRSGGADNEQFF.

This clonotype has at least ten counts. Written as DNA, the CDR3 is TGTGCCAGCAGCCAATCACCCGGGACAGAACTTTCCTACAATGAGCAGTTCTTC. It is translated as CASSQSPGTELSYNEQFF. The rearrangement links TRBV3-1 to TRBJ2-1; 7 bases map to TRBD1. CDR3 size: 18 residues. V lost 2 bases and J lost 1; bases outside the gene matches: 11. Germline V lookup: CDR1 LGHDT, CDR2 YNNKEL (reference sequence).

The CDR3, as DNA: TGTGCCACCAGCAGAGCCTTAGCGGGAGGCTACGAGCAGTACTTC. Residues: CATSRALAGGYEQYF. The V call is TRBV15, the J call TRBJ2-7; 10 bases line up with TRBD2. The V and J ends lost 1 base and 3 bases, in that order; junction bases with no gene match: 3. The CDR3 spans 15 residues. CDR1 and CDR2 (germline): LNHNV, YYDKDF (reference sequence).

This clonotype was seen at least ten times. The rearrangement uses TRBV20-1 and TRBJ1-1; a weak D match, TRBD1 (6 bases). The length of the CDR3 is 15 residues. Germline CDR1 DFQATT, CDR2 SNEGSKA (reference sequence). V lost 1 base to trimming and J lost 3 bases, with 15 bases between them. CDR3 sequence reads: CSARGGAGAHTEAFF. CDR3 coding DNA: TGCAGTGCTAGAGGTGGGGCAGGGGCCCACACTGAAGCTTTCTTT.

The chain is built from TRBV3-1 and TRBJ2-3; the D gene is possibly TRBD1 (6 bases). Germline assignment: CDR1 LGHDT and CDR2 YNNKEL (reference sequence). Trimming pared 5 bases from V and 1 base from J, leaving 16 bases between. This CDR3 has 16 residues. For the CDR3, the DNA is TGTGCCAGCAGCGGAAGTGGGGGCACCCGCACAGATACGCAGTATTTT. Translation gives CASSGSGGTRTDTQYF.

This clonotype was picked up many times. The chain carries TRBV5-5 and TRBJ1-1, with D unresolved. Germline V gives CDR1 SGHKS, CDR2 YYEKEE (reference sequence). This CDR3 is built from 13 residues. V lost 6 bases and J lost 0, with 9 bases in between. The CDR3 here is CASIGLMNTEAFF. The DNA of the CDR3 is TGTGCCAGCATAGGACTCATGAACACTGAAGCTTTCTTT.

This clonotype was observed at least ten times. For the CDR3, the DNA is TGTGCCAGCAGCTTACCTAGCGGGGGGGTTTCTGAGCAGTTCTTC. Translated: CASSLPSGGVSEQFF. The chain couples TRBV7-2 to TRBJ2-1; TRBD2 agrees at 12 bases. The CDR3 has 15 residues. Per the germline V gene, CDR1 is SGHTA and CDR2 is FQGNSA. V was clipped by 2 bases and J by 9 bases; unmatched bases: 5. Supplemented by reference TRBV7-2 and TRBJ2-1, the full variable domain reads GAGVSQSPSNKVTEKGKDVELRCDPISGHTALYWYRQSLGQGLEFLIYFQGNSAPDKSGLPSDRFSAERTGGSVSTLTIQRTQQEDSAVYLCASSLPSGGVSEQFFGPGTRLTVL.

There are many counts of this clonotype. The chain couples TRBV6-2 or TRBV6-3 to TRBJ2-2; D is uncertain. The CDR3 has 14 residues. Germline V lookup: CDR1 MNHEY, CDR2 SVGEGT. V lost 7 bases, J lost 0 bases, and 9 bases lay in between. For the CDR3, the DNA is TGTGCCAGCATAGGAAGTGCGAACACCGGGGAGCTGTTTTTT. Protein product: CASIGSANTGELFF.

This clonotype occurred many times. This sequence joins TRBV10-2 and TRBJ2-1, with D uncertain. V was trimmed by 3 bases and J by 12 bases, leaving 9 bases between them. The CDR3 is 11 residues long. Germline lookup yields CDR1 WSHSY and CDR2 SAAADI. In nucleotides, the CDR3 is TGCGCCAGCAGTGATGTTAGTTGGCAGTTCTTC. It specifies CASSDVSWQFF.

This clonotype was found many times. CDR3 in amino acids: CSARFIGVAFPGKSRYF. CDR3 DNA sequence: TGCAGTGCTAGATTTATAGGCGTGGCCTTCCCGGGGAAGAGTCGGTACTTC. The genes are TRBV20-1 and TRBJ2-5; D perhaps matches TRBD2 (5 bases). V was pared by 2 bases and J by 13 bases, with 32 bases between. The length of the CDR3 is 17 residues. Germline V gene data show CDR1 as DFQATT and CDR2 as SNEGSKA (reference sequence).